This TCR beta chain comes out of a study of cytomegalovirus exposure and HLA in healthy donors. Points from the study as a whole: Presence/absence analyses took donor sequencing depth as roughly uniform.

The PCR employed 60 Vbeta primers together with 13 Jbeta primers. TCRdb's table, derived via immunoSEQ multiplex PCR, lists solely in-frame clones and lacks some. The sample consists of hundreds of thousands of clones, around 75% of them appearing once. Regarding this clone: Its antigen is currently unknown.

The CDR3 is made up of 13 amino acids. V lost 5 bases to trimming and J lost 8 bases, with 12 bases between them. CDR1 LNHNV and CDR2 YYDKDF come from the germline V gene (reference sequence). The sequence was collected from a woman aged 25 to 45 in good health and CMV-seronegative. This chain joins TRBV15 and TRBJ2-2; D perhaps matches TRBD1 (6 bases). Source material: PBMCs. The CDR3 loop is CATSVQGGGELFF. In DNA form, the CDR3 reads TGTGCCACCAGCGTACAGGGTGGGGGGGAGCTGTTTTTT.